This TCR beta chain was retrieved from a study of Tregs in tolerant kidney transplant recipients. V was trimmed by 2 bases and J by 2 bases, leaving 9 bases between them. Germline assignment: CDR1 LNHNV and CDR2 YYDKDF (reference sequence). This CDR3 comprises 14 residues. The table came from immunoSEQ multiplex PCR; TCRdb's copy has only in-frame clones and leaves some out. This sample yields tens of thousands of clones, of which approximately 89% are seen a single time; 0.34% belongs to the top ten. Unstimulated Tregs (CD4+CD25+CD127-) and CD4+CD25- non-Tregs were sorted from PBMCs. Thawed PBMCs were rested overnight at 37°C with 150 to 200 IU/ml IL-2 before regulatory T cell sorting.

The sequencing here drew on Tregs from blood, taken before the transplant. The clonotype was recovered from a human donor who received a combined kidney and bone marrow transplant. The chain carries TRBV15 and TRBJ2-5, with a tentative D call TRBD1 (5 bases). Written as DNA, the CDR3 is TGTGCCACCAGCAGACAGGGTGGGCAAGAGACCCAGTACTTC. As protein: CATSRQGGQETQYF. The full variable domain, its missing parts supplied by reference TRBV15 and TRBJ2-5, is DAMVIQNPRYQVTQFGKPVTLSCSQTLNHNVMYWYQQKSSQAPKLLFHYYDKDFNNEADTPDNFQSRRPNTSFCFLDIRSPGLGDTAMYLCATSRQGGQETQYFGPGTRLLVL.